This T cell receptor (beta chain) was sequenced for a study of T cells in Graves' hyperthyroidism and ophthalmopathy (dated by TCRdb to the late 2010s). About the study as a whole: Peripheral blood samples were taken at initial diagnosis, before any treatment was given. A discovery cohort of about a hundred patients, roughly 40 with Graves' ophthalmopathy and over 55 with stable Graves' hyperthyroidism, was used to find distinguishing TCR V-J signatures. According to the paper, TCR Vbeta CDR3 sequencing was carried out on about 140 peripheral blood samples, which came from fewer than 50 ophthalmopathy, 70 to 80 hyperthyroidism and about 17 progressor patients. The approximately 97 discovery patients were randomly divided into training and test sets at a 7:3 ratio. The study also compared thyroid tissue and blood T-cell repertoires from about 6 Graves' hyperthyroidism patients. After sampling, hyperthyroidism patients received methimazole starting at 30 mg daily, and ophthalmopathy patients received high-dose intravenous methylprednisolone. Whether ophthalmopathy could be predicted prospectively was tested in an independent validation cohort made up of 18 to 20 hyperthyroidism patients plus 17 patients who later progressed to ophthalmopathy. Broader findings and caveats from the paper: Most expanded thyroid clonotypes (frequency above 0.001) were also found in blood, which suggests that blood repertoires may mirror thyroid immune responses. No statistical method was used to set the sample size in advance, and investigators knew the group allocation. In validation, the model predicted progression to ophthalmopathy with 55% to 71% sensitivity and around 72% specificity, a median of roughly seven months before onset. A 13 V-J signature model separated ophthalmopathy from stable hyperthyroidism, with approximately 87% sensitivity and about 81% specificity in cross-validation and 80%/75% in testing.

The CDR3, cysteine through phenylalanine, is 15 amino acids long. Here the CDR3 DNA is all that survives: 45 bases in frame from base 1. The CDR1 and CDR2 encoded by the germline V gene (reference sequence) are SEHNR and FQNEAQ. V gives up 5 bases and J gives up 4 bases, and the segment between their germline ends measures 14 bases. In the ophthalmopathy patients, disease was moderately to severely active, with a Clinical Activity Score of 3 or more, a NOSPECS grade of 4 or more, and a duration of less than 3 months. Exclusion was applied to patients with uncontrolled infections, other autoimmune diseases, pregnancy or lactation. Diagnoses were established on the basis of clinical symptoms, serum thyroxine and TRAb, thyroid ultrasound, and orbital computed tomography. PBMCs were separated from roughly 10 ml of fresh peripheral blood using Ficoll-Paque density gradient centrifugation. Total RNA was extracted with Trizol reagent, and quality was checked on an Agilent 2100 Bioanalyzer.

The TCR beta CDR3 regions were amplified from the RNA transcripts. The TCR CDR3 was subjected to a first round of RT-PCR using the HTBI primer set and the Qiagen OneStep RT-PCR kit. The libraries were constructed in a second round of multiplex PCR and then size-selected and purified. Sequencing of the libraries was done on an Illumina HiSeq2000 using paired-end 100 bp reads. The original methods were these. SOAPnuke was used to process the raw data, removing reads that contained adapters or uncalled bases, had a mean Phred below 15, or lacked an exact match to the constant primer or identifier. COPE v1.2.5 was used to merge high-quality paired reads, and clonotypes were defined as unique nucleotide sequences. MiTCR v1.1 was used to align clonotypes to the IMGT TRBV, TRBD and TRBJ reference segments. The analysis was restricted to V-J combinations with a frequency above 0.0001, which together covered 99.2% of the repertoires. A TCS score was defined as the ratio between F50 (clonal expansion) and ExV (chaos), using BLOSUM62-based TCRdist between CDR3 peptides within each V-J. Welch's t-statistics and random forest reduced around 520 V-J features to around 14, which were used in a naive Bayes classifier (R e1071). TCRdb trimmed the raw reads at Q25, called clones with MiXCR and kept productive beta chains. Rows merge per CDR3 protein into single entries with the most common DNA and genes. In this record, the V and J calls reflect TCRdb's handling and not the investigators' own analysis. Present in this sample are a few hundred thousand distinct CDR3 sequences, over 20% of which were seen just once. The top ten clonotypes cover around 65% of the sample.

This clonotype was counted between two and nine times. Its antigen remains unidentified. The input lacks base qualities; no much larger clone sits a single base away. The specimen sequenced was blood. In this chain, TRBV7-9 is recombined with TRBJ1-4; a tentative D call is TRBD1 (5 bases match). The receptor comes from a man aged 25-45 years with Graves' ophthalmopathy. The CDR3 protein: CASSRTGPSNEKLFF. Read as DNA, the sequence is TGTGCCAGCAGCCGAACAGGCCCAAGTAATGAAAAACTGTTTTTT. Reference TRBV7-9 and TRBJ1-4 genes cover what lies past the CDR3, so the full variable domain is DTGVSQNPRHKITKRGQNVTFRCDPISEHNRLYWYRQTLGQGPEFLTYFQNEAQLEKSRLLSDRFSAERPKGSFSTLEIQRTEQGDSAMYLCASSRTGPSNEKLFFGSGTQLSVL.